These 32 T cell receptor beta chains share one sample of origin, sequenced in a study of blood T cell repertoires in COVID-19. Generated by immunoSEQ multiplex PCR, the TCRdb table keeps only in-frame clones and is missing some. The sample has roughly 110,000 clones, about 89% seen once. Specimen: peripheral blood. The receptors were gathered from a man aged 40-50 years with active or convalescent COVID-19.

The chain uses TRBV6-2 or TRBV6-3 and TRBJ2-1; 8 nucleotides agree with TRBD2. The V segment lost 4 bases and the J segment 8 bases; nucleotides outside the gene matches: 16. Germline lookup yields CDR1 MNHEY and CDR2 SVGEGT. The CDR3 is 17 residues long. In DNA form, the CDR3 reads TGTGCCAGCAGTTTGACGGGGGGTAGCGGGATTGGCCATGAGCAGTTCTTC. Amino acid sequence: CASSLTGGSGIGHEQFF.

The chain has TRBV3-1 (or the pseudogene TRBV3-2) and TRBJ2-7; 8 bases agree with TRBD2. Looked up from germline, CDR1 is LGHDT and CDR2 is YNNKEL (reference sequence). The V segment lost 5 bases and the J segment 2 bases; nucleotides outside the gene matches: 14. CDR3 length equals 17 residues. CDR3 DNA sequence: TGTGCCAGCAGCGACCCCACCTCCGGGACTAGTGCCTACGAGCAGTACTTC. It is translated as CASSDPTSGTSAYEQYF.

CDR3: CASSPPTGTNGNTIYF. The CDR3, as DNA: TGTGCCAGCTCACCGCCGACAGGGACGAACGGAAACACCATATATTTT. V gene TRBV18 combines with J gene TRBJ1-3; 7 positions agree with TRBD1. Germline lookup yields CDR1 KGHSH and CDR2 LQKENI. Trimming cost V 3 bases and J 4 bases; bases outside gene matches: 9. The CDR3 extends over 16 amino acids.

The CDR3 protein is CASSSDKSYNEQFF. DNA of the CDR3: TGTGCCAGCAGCTCGGACAAGTCCTACAATGAGCAGTTCTTC. The chain employs TRBV7-8 and TRBJ2-1; the D gene is possibly TRBD1 (5 bases). This CDR3 region has 14 residues. Germline V gene lookup returns CDR1 SGHVS and CDR2 FQNEAQ. V was shortened by 4 bases and J by 1 base, with 8 bases between the two germline ends.

The genes are TRBV24-1 and TRBJ1-1, with a possible D match to TRBD1 (6 bases). In germline, CDR1 is KGHDR, CDR2 SFDVKD. V lost 5 bases to trimming and J lost 1 base, with 7 bases between them. The CDR3 totals 13 residues. The CDR3 here is CATSGTENTEAFF. The CDR3 bases are TGTGCCACCAGTGGGACAGAGAACACTGAAGCTTTCTTT.

The V and J genes are TRBV13 and TRBJ1-2, with no clear D. The germline CDR1 and CDR2 sequences are PRHDT and FYEKMQ (reference sequence). The CDR3 spans 18 residues. V shed 4 bases and J shed 2 bases, with 23 bases lying between them. The CDR3 sequence is CASSSRGRAVSSNYGYTF. CDR3 coding DNA: TGTGCCAGCAGCTCGCGGGGAAGGGCCGTTTCAAGCAACTATGGCTACACCTTC.

This clone was counted a few times. The rearrangement joins TRBV19 to TRBJ1-5; tentative D call: TRBD1 (6 bases). Trimming shortened V by 0 bases and J by 8 bases, and 14 bases separated the two germline ends. The germline CDR1 and CDR2 sequences are LNHDA and SQIVND (reference sequence). CDR3 length: 15 amino acids. CDR3 in amino acids: CASSIEGGAGKPQHF. The CDR3 nucleotides read TGTGCCAGTAGTATAGAGGGGGGGGCCGGGAAGCCCCAGCATTTT.

The genes are TRBV27 and TRBJ1-3; D remains ambiguous. In germline, CDR1 is MNHEY, CDR2 SMNVEV (reference sequence). Trimming removed 5 bases from V and 4 bases from J, with 9 bases in between. The CDR3 spans 13 residues. The CDR3 spells CASSLGWGNTIYF. In DNA, the CDR3 is TGTGCCAGCAGTCTCGGTTGGGGAAACACCATATATTTT.

The chain uses TRBV18 and TRBJ2-7; D might be TRBD2 (5 bases). V was pared by 2 bases and J by 0 bases, with 8 bases between. Germline values: CDR1 KGHSH, CDR2 LQKENI. The CDR3 has 14 residues. The CDR3 region is CASSPGLNSYEQYF. The CDR3 DNA is TGTGCCAGCTCACCAGGACTGAACTCCTACGAGCAGTACTTC.

The chain uses TRBV5-4 and TRBJ2-7; tentatively, D is TRBD2 (6 bases). V lost 3 bases and J lost 3, with 13 bases in between. The CDR3 extends over 14 amino acids. Germline CDR1 reads SGHNT; CDR2 reads YYREEE (reference sequence). The CDR3, as DNA: TGTGCCAGCAGCTGGGGGGTGGGCGACTACGAGCAGTACTTC. It is translated as CASSWGVGDYEQYF.

The rearrangement uses TRBV6-5 and TRBJ2-5; D is perhaps TRBD1 (5 bases). Germline V gene data show CDR1 as MNHEY and CDR2 as SVGAGI. This CDR3 has 14 residues. V lost 7 bases and J 2 bases, leaving 14 bases between the germline ends. The DNA for the CDR3 is TGTGCCAGCACCTTAACGGACATTCAAGAGACCCAGTACTTC. It specifies CASTLTDIQETQYF.

This clone was seen a handful of times. This chain links TRBV6-2 or TRBV6-3 with TRBJ2-7, with 8 bases that match TRBD1. Germline lookup yields CDR1 MNHEY and CDR2 SVGEGT. This CDR3 contains 14 residues. The ends lost 5 bases at V and 3 bases at J; junction bases unmatched: 6. In nucleotides, the CDR3 is TGTGCCAGCAGTCATACAGGGGGAGTCTACGAGCAGTACTTC. The encoded protein is CASSHTGGVYEQYF.

In its sample, this clone was seen once. This chain joins TRBV27 and TRBJ2-3, with 9 bases matching TRBD2. Germline-derived CDR1 and CDR2 are MNHEY and SMNVEV (reference sequence). Trimming at V came to 3 bases and at J to 2 bases, leaving 6 bases not matched to a gene. This CDR3 region has 16 residues. The CDR3 is CASSFFLAGITDTQYF. The CDR3 DNA reads TGTGCCAGCAGTTTTTTTCTAGCGGGGATCACAGATACGCAGTATTTT.

The rearrangement uses TRBV10-2 and TRBJ1-6; D gene unclear. This CDR3 spans 11 amino acids. The V and J ends lost 4 bases and 12 bases respectively, with 7 bases between them. Germline CDR1 WSHSY, CDR2 SAAADI. CDR3 amino acids: CASSAPGPLHF. CDR3 sequence (DNA): TGCGCCAGCAGTGCCCCGGGACCCCTCCACTTT.

This chain's CDR3 is CASNSVGGETQYF. CDR3 DNA: TGCGCCAGCAACAGCGTCGGGGGGGAGACCCAGTACTTC. The chain combines TRBV5-1 with TRBJ2-5; 7 bases are a match to TRBD2. Germline lookup yields CDR1 SGHRS and CDR2 YFSETQ. Losses at the gene ends were 6 bases for V and 5 bases for J; bases not matched to a gene: 7. This CDR3 comprises 13 residues.

V and J are TRBV7-6 and TRBJ1-2; TRBD1 agrees at 9 bases. CDR3 length: 15 amino acids. The germline CDR1 and CDR2 sequences are SGHVS and FNYEAQ. With V trimmed by 8 bases and J by 1 base, 8 bases remained unmatched. CDR3 loop: CASGTPGQGNYGYTF. DNA for the CDR3: TGTGCCAGCGGAACCCCGGGACAGGGTAACTATGGCTACACCTTC.

This chain links TRBV18 with TRBJ1-2; TRBD1 matches at 7 bases. The germline V gene has CDR1 KGHSH and CDR2 LQKENI. With 6 bases clipped from V and 8 bases from J, the junction kept 12 bases outside the gene matches. CDR3 size: 14 residues. The CDR3 protein is CASSPGQDLVGYTF. The CDR3 nucleotides are TGTGCCAGCTCTCCAGGACAGGACCTAGTGGGCTACACCTTC.

This chain connects TRBV5-4 to TRBJ2-7; D possibly corresponds to TRBD1 (6 bases). The CDR3 has 14 amino acids. V lost 0 bases and J lost 3, with 10 bases in between. The germline gives CDR1 SGHNT, CDR2 YYREEE (reference sequence). Written as DNA, the CDR3 is TGTGCCAGCAGCTTGGAACAGGGTAGCTACGAGCAGTACTTC. Translation gives CASSLEQGSYEQYF. Supplemented by reference TRBV5-4 and TRBJ2-7, the full variable domain reads ETGVTQSPTHLIKTRGQQVTLRCSSQSGHNTVSWYQQALGQGPQFIFQYYREEENGRGNFPPRFSGLQFPNYSSELNVNALELDDSALYLCASSLEQGSYEQYFGPGTRLTVT.

This chain uses TRBV7-2 with TRBJ1-2; 8 bases map to TRBD1. The V gene end was trimmed by 6 bases and the J gene end by 3 bases; junction bases not matched to a gene: 9. CDR3 length equals 15 residues. Germline CDR1 and CDR2: SGHTA and FQGNSA. CDR3 sequence (DNA): TGTGCCAGCAGTTCCCCCACGACAGGGGACTATGGCTACACCTTC. Protein product: CASSSPTTGDYGYTF.

The V call is TRBV28, the J call TRBJ2-5; 8 bases align to TRBD2. This CDR3 is built from 13 residues. Germline trimming cut 6 bases from V and 6 bases from J; bases unmatched to any gene: 6. CDR1 and CDR2 (germline): MDHEN, SYDVKM. CDR3 bases: TGTGCCAGCAGGGGAACTAGCGGACAGACCCAGTACTTC. Translating gives CASRGTSGQTQYF. Complete variable domain (other parts from reference TRBV28 and TRBJ2-5): DVKVTQSSRYLVKRTGEKVFLECVQDMDHENMFWYRQDPGLGLRLIYFSYDVKMKEKGDIPEGYSVSREKKERFSLILESASTNQTSMYLCASRGTSGQTQYFGPGTRLLVL.

The CDR3 DNA reads TGTGCCTGGAGTGTGAGGTTGACCGCCCTCGGGGCAGATACGCAGTATTTT. It yields the protein CAWSVRLTALGADTQYF. The genes are TRBV30 and TRBJ2-3; tentatively, D is TRBD2 (5 bases). This CDR3 has 17 residues. In germline, CDR1 is GTSNPN, CDR2 SVGIG (reference sequence). Trimming shortened V by 0 bases and J by 4 bases, and 20 bases separated the two germline ends.

The sample holds one count of this clone. The chain combines TRBV7-6 with TRBJ1-4, with D hard to call. Trimming took 5 bases from V and 3 from J, leaving 13 bases between them. The CDR3 is 15 residues long. CDR1 and CDR2 from the germline V gene are SGHVS and FNYEAQ. For the CDR3, the DNA is TGTGCCAGCAGCCCGGTTGCGAGCGCTAATGAAAAACTGTTTTTT. It yields the protein CASSPVASANEKLFF.

This clone showed up just once. The chain joins TRBV7-9 to TRBJ1-1, with 7 bases matching TRBD1. Germline CDR1 reads SEHNR; CDR2 reads FQNEAQ (reference sequence). This CDR3 has 15 amino acids. The trim removed 3 bases at V and 1 base at J, leaving 5 bases unmatched. CDR3 DNA: TGTGCCAGCAGCTTTGTAGGGGGCGAGAACACTGAAGCTTTCTTT. Translation gives CASSFVGGENTEAFF. Looking up the rest from reference TRBV7-9 and TRBJ1-1 gives the full variable domain: DTGVSQNPRHKITKRGQNVTFRCDPISEHNRLYWYRQTLGQGPEFLTYFQNEAQLEKSRLLSDRFSAERPKGSFSTLEIQRTEQGDSAMYLCASSFVGGENTEAFFGQGTRLTVV.

This chain joins TRBV12-3 or TRBV12-4 and TRBJ2-7, with D unresolved. Trimming left V 10 bases short and J 3 bases short, with 16 bases between. CDR3 size: 13 residues. The CDR3 loop is CAISSVLNYEQYF. DNA for the CDR3: TGTGCCATCTCCTCGGTTCTGAACTACGAGCAGTACTTC.

This clone has only a few counts. V is TRBV7-2 and J is TRBJ1-1, with D perhaps TRBD1 (6 bases). V was trimmed by 6 bases and J by 6 bases, leaving 14 bases between them. The CDR3 loop spans 13 amino acids. The germline CDR1 and CDR2 sequences are SGHTA and FQGNSA. The CDR3 coding sequence is TGTGCCAGCAGTCTTCAGGGGTCCCCTGAAGCTTTCTTT. Its translation: CASSLQGSPEAFF. Supplemented by reference TRBV7-2 and TRBJ1-1, the full variable domain reads GAGVSQSPSNKVTEKGKDVELRCDPISGHTALYWYRQSLGQGLEFLIYFQGNSAPDKSGLPSDRFSAERTGGSVSTLTIQRTQQEDSAVYLCASSLQGSPEAFFGQGTRLTVV.

The chain employs TRBV6-5 and TRBJ2-1; 9 bases are shared with TRBD2. The germline V gene has CDR1 MNHEY and CDR2 SVGAGI. V gave up 6 bases and J gave up 8 bases; unmatched junction bases: 8. The CDR3 has 14 amino acids. The CDR3 DNA reads TGTGCCAGCAGGAGTAGCGGGAGAGAAGATGAGCAGTTCTTC. It is translated as CASRSSGREDEQFF.

V and J are TRBV3-1 (or the pseudogene TRBV3-2) and TRBJ2-7, with 7 bases fitting TRBD1. Losses at the gene ends were 4 bases for V and 3 bases for J; bases not matched to a gene: 9. This CDR3 has 15 residues. Germline V gene sequence: CDR1 LGHDT, CDR2 YNNKEL (reference sequence). DNA of the CDR3: TGTGCCAGCAGCCCCCCGGTACGGACAGGCTACGAGCAGTACTTC. Protein product: CASSPPVRTGYEQYF.

The chain carries TRBV28 and TRBJ2-5, with 10 bases that match TRBD2. CDR3 length: 16 amino acids. Germline CDR1 and CDR2: MDHEN and SYDVKM. Unmatched junction bases numbered 12, after V lost 6 bases and J lost 5 bases. The CDR3 DNA reads TGTGCCAGCAGGGATGCAGCGGGAGGGCCGGGGGAGACCCAGTACTTC. This gives the protein CASRDAAGGPGETQYF.

The rearrangement joins TRBV7-9 to TRBJ1-4; 7 bases line up with TRBD1. The V gene's germline CDR1 is SEHNR and CDR2 FQNEAQ (reference sequence). V was pared by 1 base and J by 2 bases, with 7 bases of the junction left unmatched. The CDR3 extends over 17 amino acids. DNA of the CDR3: TGTGCCAGCAGCTTAGGGGTCACAGGGGCTACTAATGAAAAACTGTTTTTT. Protein sequence: CASSLGVTGATNEKLFF.

This clone was seen more than once but under ten times. J is TRBJ1-6 and V is TRBV6-5; no definite D call. Trimming took off 5 bases at V and 5 bases at J, with 10 bases between the two ends. Germline V gene sequence: CDR1 MNHEY, CDR2 SVGAGI. The CDR3 contains 14 residues. CDR3 amino acids: CASSQLADNSPLHF. The CDR3 bases are TGTGCCAGCAGTCAACTTGCGGATAATTCACCCCTCCACTTT.

This clone was detected only a few times. This rearrangement joins TRBV4-3 to TRBJ1-2; no clear D gene. Looked up from germline, CDR1 is LGHNA and CDR2 is YSLEER. This CDR3 region has 15 residues. V was trimmed by 0 bases and J by 4 bases, leaving 12 bases between them. The CDR3 DNA follows: TGCGCCAGCAGCCAAGAGGGCACCGCTGGCTATGGCTACACCTTC. It specifies CASSQEGTAGYGYTF.

The chain employs TRBV27 and TRBJ2-7, with TRBD2 matching 9 bases. Germline V gives CDR1 MNHEY, CDR2 SMNVEV (reference sequence). The CDR3 runs to 14 residues. V was pared by 2 bases and J by 2 bases, with 1 base of the junction left unmatched. The CDR3 reads CASSLASGAYEQYF. CDR3 DNA: TGTGCCAGCAGTTTAGCTAGCGGGGCCTACGAGCAGTACTTC.